What follows is one T cell receptor (beta chain) and its context. Antigen unknown. CDR3 size: 12 residues. Trimming took 5 bases from V and 9 from J, leaving 11 bases between them. Germline V gene data show CDR1 as MNHNY and CDR2 as SVGAGI (reference sequence). This specimen comes from a study of cytomegalovirus exposure and HLA in healthy donors. Study information: In a previous analysis, approximately 110 million unique TCR beta sequences were found from 150 million to 200 million T cells.

Amplification used 60 Vbeta primers and 13 Jbeta primers. Using immunoSEQ multiplex PCR, the repertoire was profiled, and TCRdb retains in-frame clones only, with some absent. The sample consists of under 200,000 clones, around 75% of them appearing once. Study conclusions and caveats: TCR sequences were mostly rare, though some public TCRs occurred in many donors. It was confirmed in vitro that a few of the CMV-associated chains were specific for CMV antigens.

The clonotype comes from a woman aged 45-60 years in good health and CMV-seropositive. The specimen sequenced was PBMCs. The V call is TRBV6-6, the J call TRBJ1-5, with D uncertain. DNA for the CDR3: TGTGCCAGCAGTGACGGGAGAGGGCCCCAGCATTTT. Protein: CASSDGRGPQHF.